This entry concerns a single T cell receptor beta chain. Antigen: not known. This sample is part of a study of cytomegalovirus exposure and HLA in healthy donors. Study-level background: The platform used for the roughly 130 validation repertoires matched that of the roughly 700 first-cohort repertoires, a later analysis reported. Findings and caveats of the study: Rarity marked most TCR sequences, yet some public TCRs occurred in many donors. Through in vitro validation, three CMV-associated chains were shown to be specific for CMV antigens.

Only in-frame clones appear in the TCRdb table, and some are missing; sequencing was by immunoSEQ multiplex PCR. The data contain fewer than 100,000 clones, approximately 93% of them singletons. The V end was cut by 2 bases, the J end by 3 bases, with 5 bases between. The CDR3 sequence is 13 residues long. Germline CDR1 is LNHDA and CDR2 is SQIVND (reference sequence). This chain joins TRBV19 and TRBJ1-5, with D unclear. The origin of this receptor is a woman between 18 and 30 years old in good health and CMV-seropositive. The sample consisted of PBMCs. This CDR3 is CASSIQNNQPQHF. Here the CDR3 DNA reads TGTGCCAGTAGTATACAGAACAATCAGCCCCAGCATTTT.